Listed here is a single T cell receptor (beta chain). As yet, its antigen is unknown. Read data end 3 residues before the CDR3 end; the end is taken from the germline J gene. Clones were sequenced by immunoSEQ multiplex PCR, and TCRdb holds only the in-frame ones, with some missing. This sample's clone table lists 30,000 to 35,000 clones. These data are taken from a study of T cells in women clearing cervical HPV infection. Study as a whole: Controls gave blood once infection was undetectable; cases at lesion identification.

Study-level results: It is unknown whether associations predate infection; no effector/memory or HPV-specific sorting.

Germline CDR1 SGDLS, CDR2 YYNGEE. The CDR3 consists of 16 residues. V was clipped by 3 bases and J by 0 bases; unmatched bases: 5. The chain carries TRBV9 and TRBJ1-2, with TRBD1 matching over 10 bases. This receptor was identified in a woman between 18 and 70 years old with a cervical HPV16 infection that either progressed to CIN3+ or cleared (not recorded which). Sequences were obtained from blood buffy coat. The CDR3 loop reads CASSEAGTGANYGYTF. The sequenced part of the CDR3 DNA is TGTGCCAGCAGCGAAGCCGGGACAGGGGCTAACTATGGC.